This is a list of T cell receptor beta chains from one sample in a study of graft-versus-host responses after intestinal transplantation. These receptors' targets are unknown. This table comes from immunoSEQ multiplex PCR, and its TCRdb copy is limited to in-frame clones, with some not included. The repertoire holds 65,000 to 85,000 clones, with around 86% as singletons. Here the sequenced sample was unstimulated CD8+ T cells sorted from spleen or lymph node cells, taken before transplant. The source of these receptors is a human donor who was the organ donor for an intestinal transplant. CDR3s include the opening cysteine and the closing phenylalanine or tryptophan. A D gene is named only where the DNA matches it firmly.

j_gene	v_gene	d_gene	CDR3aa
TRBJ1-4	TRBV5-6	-	CASSVDSFPEKLFF
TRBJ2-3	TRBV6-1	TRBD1	CASSGPTGDTDTQYF
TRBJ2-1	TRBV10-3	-	CAIRAGDRNEQFF
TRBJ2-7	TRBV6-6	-	CASSSLGEVLHEQYF
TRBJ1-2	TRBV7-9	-	CASSPVMPDGGGYGYTF
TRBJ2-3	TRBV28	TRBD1	CASSPEDRVGSTQYF
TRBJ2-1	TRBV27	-	CASSMDFYNEQFF
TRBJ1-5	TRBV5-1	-	CASSAGPNSNQPQHF
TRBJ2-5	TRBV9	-	CASSDEEAEETQYF
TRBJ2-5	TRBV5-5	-	CASSSGSLRETQYF
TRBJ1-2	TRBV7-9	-	CASSLVGTPAGQRYGYTF
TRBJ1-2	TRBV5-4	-	CASSFSSGYGYTF
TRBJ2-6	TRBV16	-	CASTPSGIAGANVLTF
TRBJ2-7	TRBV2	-	CASSDWPSYEQYF
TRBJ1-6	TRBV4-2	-	CASSQVLAWDNSPLHF
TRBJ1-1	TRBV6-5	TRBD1	CASSEQGKTEAFF
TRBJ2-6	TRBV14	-	CASSWIFSGANVLTF
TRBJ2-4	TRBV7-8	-	CASSPRGGVAKNIQYF
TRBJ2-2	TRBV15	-	CASTERLQNTGELFF
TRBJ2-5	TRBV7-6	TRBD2	CASSFEYLSGGALETQYF
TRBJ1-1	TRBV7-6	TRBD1	CASSLEQGIAEAFF
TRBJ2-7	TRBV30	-	CASAGGGSYEQYF
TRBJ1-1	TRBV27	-	CASSKPGGLDTEAFF
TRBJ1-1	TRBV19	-	CASRAGGNTEAFF
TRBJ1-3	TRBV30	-	CAWRSWGVSGNTIYF
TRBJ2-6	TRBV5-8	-	CASGSGANVLTF
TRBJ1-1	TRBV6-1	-	CASSEAFGLGPLSNTEAFF
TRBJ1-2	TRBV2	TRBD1	CASSEPGQGANYGYTF
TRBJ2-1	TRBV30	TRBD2	CAWRSMAGGVEQFF
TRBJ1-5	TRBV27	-	CASGLYSNQPQHF
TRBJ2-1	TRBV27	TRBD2	CASTWGGGEYAEQFF
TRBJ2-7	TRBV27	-	CASSGGMATYEQYF
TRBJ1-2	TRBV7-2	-	CASSPTPPTANYGYTF
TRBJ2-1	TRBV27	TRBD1	CASRTGGYNEQFF
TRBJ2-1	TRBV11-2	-	CASSYGNEQFF
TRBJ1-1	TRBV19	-	CASSYETNTEAFF
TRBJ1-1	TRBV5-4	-	CASRSLGYTEAFF
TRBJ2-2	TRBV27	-	CASRNTGELFF
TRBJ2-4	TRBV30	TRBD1	CAWSGGQGDWDWLGDIQYF
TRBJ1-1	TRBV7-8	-	CASSLMNTEAFF
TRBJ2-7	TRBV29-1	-	CSVAEPYEQYF